The T cell receptor (beta chain) described here comes from a study of T-cell reconstitution after alpha-beta-depleted transplantation in children. Study-level points and caveats: Once a year had passed after transplant, T-cell counts and diversity came mostly from newly produced T cells. Reports say that about two months after transplant, the alpha-beta T cells came out of several hundred graft clones that had expanded. Recipient T cells and thymic progenitors that survived were the source of the high TCRbeta diversity seen at day 60 in some patients.

On this clonotype itself: Its cognate antigen is unknown.

V was clipped by 3 bases and J by 2 bases, with 17 bases between them. The CDR3 is made up of 18 amino acids. Looked up from germline, CDR1 is MDHEN and CDR2 is SYDVKM. Using unique molecular identifiers, the investigators prepared the TCRbeta library. TCRdb reprocessed the PCR reads with MiXCR, giving one entry per CDR3 protein. This sample has 780,000 or so distinct CDR3 sequences; roughly 15% occur once, and the top ten carry approximately 5%. J is TRBJ2-6 and V is TRBV28, with a tentative D call TRBD2 (6 bases). The receptor was isolated from a male patient under 18 who had a stem cell transplant for acute lymphoblastic leukemia, so the T cells may come from the graft donor. The specimen comprised PBMCs, mostly from graft donor cells, sampled 360 days after TCRalphabeta/CD19-depleted stem cell transplant. CDR3 bases: TGTGCCAGCAGTTTGCGGCGGGGTACCCGGGCTGGGGCCAACGTCCTGACTTTC. It codes for CASSLRRGTRAGANVLTF.